A selection of T cell receptor beta chains follows, all from one sample in a study of CD8+ T cells in alopecia areata. Sequenced by immunoSEQ multiplex PCR; TCRdb stores in-frame clones only, minus some. The sample lists a few hundred thousand clones, around two fifths occurring once. The sample in question was CD4+ T cells sorted from blood, obtained at roughly week 30, from a patient treated with tofacitinib. These TCRs come from a human donor with alopecia areata. Both conserved end residues are part of each CDR3. D genes are given only for firm matches. Size is omitted from some rows. Given values are once, few, many or a class for expanded clones.

TRBJ2-7	NA	TRBV29-1	NA	TGCAGCGCCTCGGACCGCTACGAGCAGTACTTC	CSASDRYEQYF
TRBJ1-1	TRBD1	TRBV2	NA	TGTGCCAGCAGCCCTTTGGGGACAGGGGCTTGGGCTTTCTTT	CASSPLGTGAWAFF
TRBJ1-1	NA	TRBV4-2	NA	TGTGCCAGCAGCCACTTGTCCCGTAACACTGAAGCTTTCTTT	CASSHLSRNTEAFF
TRBJ2-5	TRBD1	TRBV7-7	NA	TGTGCTAGCAGCTTCGGACAGGGAGAGACCCAGTACTTC	CASSFGQGETQYF
TRBJ1-5	TRBD1	TRBV7-3	NA	TGTGCCAGCAGCCGATCGAACAGGGGCCTAAATCAGCCCCAGCATTTT	CASSRSNRGLNQPQHF
TRBJ2-3	NA	TRBV7-3	NA	TGTGCCAGCAGCTTAAGGGGACCAGATACGCAGTATTTT	CASSLRGPDTQYF
TRBJ1-1	NA	TRBV4-2	NA	TGTGCCAGCAGCCAAGATGTGGGTTTGTCTGAAGCTTTCTTT	CASSQDVGLSEAFF
TRBJ2-3	NA	TRBV10-3	few	TGTGCCATCGGCCGTTCTGAGCGGACCACAGATACGCAGTATTTT	CAIGRSERTTDTQYF
TRBJ1-1	NA	TRBV29-1	few	TGCAGCGTGACAAGCAGGGGAGGGAACACTGAAGCTTTCTTT	CSVTSRGGNTEAFF
TRBJ1-2	NA	TRBV2	NA	TGTGCCAGCACAGGCGCCTCTAACTATGGCTACACCTTC	CASTGASNYGYTF
TRBJ1-5	TRBD1	TRBV4-1	NA	TGCGCCAGCAGCCCTGACAGGGTGAGCAATCAGCCCCAGCATTTT	CASSPDRVSNQPQHF
TRBJ2-3	NA	TRBV7-9	NA	TGTGCCAGCAGCCCGCCGGTAGAGGATACGCAGTATTTT	CASSPPVEDTQYF
TRBJ2-1	NA	TRBV6-5	NA	TGTGCCAGCAGTGAAGACCGGGGCAGTAATGAGCAGTTCTTC	CASSEDRGSNEQFF
TRBJ1-5	NA	TRBV7-8	few	TGTGCCAGCAGCCCAAACAAGATCAATCAGCCCCAGCATTTT	CASSPNKINQPQHF
TRBJ1-1	TRBD1	TRBV29-1	NA	TGCAGCGTTGGGGGCACAGGGGGCCGTATGAACACTGAAGCTTTCTTT	CSVGGTGGRMNTEAFF
TRBJ2-1	TRBD2	TRBV19	NA	TGTGCCAGTAGCGAAAGCACTAGCGGGGGGGCTCGGGATGAGCAGTTCTTC	CASSESTSGGARDEQFF
TRBJ2-3	TRBD2	TRBV27	once	TGTGCCAGCAGTTTATGGACTAGCGGGGGCCCAGGCCACACAGATACGCAATATTTT	CASSLWTSGGPGHTDTQYF